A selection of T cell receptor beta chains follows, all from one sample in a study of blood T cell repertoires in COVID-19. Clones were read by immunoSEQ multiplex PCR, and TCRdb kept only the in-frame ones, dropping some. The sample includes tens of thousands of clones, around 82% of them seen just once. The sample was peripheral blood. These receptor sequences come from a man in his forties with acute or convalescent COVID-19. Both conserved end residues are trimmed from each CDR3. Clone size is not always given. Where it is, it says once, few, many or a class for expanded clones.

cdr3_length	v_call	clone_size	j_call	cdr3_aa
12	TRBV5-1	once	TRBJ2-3	ASSYDRRTDTQY
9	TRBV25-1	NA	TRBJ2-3	ASSVSDTQY
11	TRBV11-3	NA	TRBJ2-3	ASSLTSTDTQY
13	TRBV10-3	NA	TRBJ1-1	AISESGGAGTEAF
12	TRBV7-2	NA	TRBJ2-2	ASSFGANTGELF
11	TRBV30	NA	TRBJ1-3	AWRYRAGNTIY
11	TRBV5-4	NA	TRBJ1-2	ASSLVFSNGYT
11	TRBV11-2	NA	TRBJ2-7	ASSLDRDYEQY
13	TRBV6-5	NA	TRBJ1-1	ASSPDTGPNTEAF
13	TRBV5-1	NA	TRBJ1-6	ASSYTHRGNSPLH
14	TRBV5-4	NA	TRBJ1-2	ASSSGGGALNYGYT
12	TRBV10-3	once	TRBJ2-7	AISDTAGGNEQY
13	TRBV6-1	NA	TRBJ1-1	ASSDPGQKNTEAF
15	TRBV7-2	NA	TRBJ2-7	ASSLVSGTGFDYEQY
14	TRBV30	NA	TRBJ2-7	AWSGLASGLPYEQY
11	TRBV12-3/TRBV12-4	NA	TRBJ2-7	ASSLGHVYEQY
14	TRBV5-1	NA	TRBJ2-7	ASSLGFGPERYEQY
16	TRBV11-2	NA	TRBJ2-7	ASSSHIGGTGSIYEQY
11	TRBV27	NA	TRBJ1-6	ASSSYRGSPLH
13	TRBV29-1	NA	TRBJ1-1	SAKSGTGVNTEAF
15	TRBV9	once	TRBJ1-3	ASSAGTTRTSGNTIY
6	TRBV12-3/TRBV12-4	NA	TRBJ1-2	ASRPDT
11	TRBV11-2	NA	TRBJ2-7	ASSRNRVHEQY
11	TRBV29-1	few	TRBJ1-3	SVEDTVGNTIY
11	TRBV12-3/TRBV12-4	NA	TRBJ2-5	ASSPRDKKTQY
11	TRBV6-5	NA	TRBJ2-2	AIFDLNTGELF
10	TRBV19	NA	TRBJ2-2	ASSFGQTELF
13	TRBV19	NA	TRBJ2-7	ASSDRDRGGYEQY
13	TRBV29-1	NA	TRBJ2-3	SALTGTSISYTQY
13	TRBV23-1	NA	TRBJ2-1	ASSHLAGGCNEQF
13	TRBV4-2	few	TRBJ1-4	ASSQNLGGDEKLF
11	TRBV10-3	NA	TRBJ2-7	AISEPPGDEQY
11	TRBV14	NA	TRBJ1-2	ASSQTGLYGYT
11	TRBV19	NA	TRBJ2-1	ASGGYDYNEQF
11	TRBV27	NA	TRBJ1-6	ASSSDRFAPLH
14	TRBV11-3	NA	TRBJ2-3	ASSLEGSSGTDTQY
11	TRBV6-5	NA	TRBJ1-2	ASSPTGSDGYT
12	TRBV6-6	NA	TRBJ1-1	ASSYRGGNTEAF
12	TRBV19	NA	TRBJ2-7	ASSNQRGTYEQY
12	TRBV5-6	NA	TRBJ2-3	ASSLGLSTDTQY
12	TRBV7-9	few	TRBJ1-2	ASSSVTDYYGYT
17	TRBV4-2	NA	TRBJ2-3	ASSQPPLTSGTSTDTQY
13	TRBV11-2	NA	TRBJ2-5	ASSPGTSGGETQY
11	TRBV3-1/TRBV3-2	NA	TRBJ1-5	ASSQGANQPQH
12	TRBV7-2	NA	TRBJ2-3	ASSPELASDTQY
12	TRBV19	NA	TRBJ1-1	ASRGLPGNTEAF
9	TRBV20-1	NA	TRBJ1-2	SASIGGGYT
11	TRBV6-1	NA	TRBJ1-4	ASSEIGREKLF
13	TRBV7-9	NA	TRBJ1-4	ASSLGTGENEKLF
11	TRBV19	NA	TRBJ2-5	ASSAANRETQY
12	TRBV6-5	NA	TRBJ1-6	ASSLQGRYSPLH
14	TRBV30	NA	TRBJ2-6	AWSPPSPRGANVLT
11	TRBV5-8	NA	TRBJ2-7	ASSQTGRYEQY
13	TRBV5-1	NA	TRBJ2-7	ASSLAVGQGYEQY
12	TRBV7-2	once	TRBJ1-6	ASSLVLLGSPLH
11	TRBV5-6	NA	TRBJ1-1	ASKAGVGTEAF
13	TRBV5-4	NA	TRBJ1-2	ASSSKAQGPRGYT
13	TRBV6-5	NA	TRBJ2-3	ASSQPGRRTDTQY
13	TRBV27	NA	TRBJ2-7	ASSLPGLARREQY